The clone carrying this T cell receptor beta chain was counted at least ten times. Its antigen is as yet unknown. TCRdb fed the 5' RACE reads into MiXCR, producing one record per CDR3 protein. The sample yields roughly 60,000 distinct CDR3 sequences, roughly 2.5% seen once. V was pared by 2 bases and J by 0 bases, with 11 bases between. Germline values: CDR1 SGHTA, CDR2 FQGTGA. The CDR3 covers 15 residues. The source of the sample is a study of neurological immune-mediated disorders. Study results and limitations: As far as clinical or MRI features were concerned, none was associated with the multiple sclerosis repertoire cluster.

The chain employs TRBV7-3 and TRBJ2-7; perhaps TRBD2 as D (5 bases). Input material: PBMCs. The TCR comes from a man aged 50-59 years with multiple sclerosis. The CDR3 sequence: CASSLGPGNSYEQYF. In DNA form, the CDR3 reads TGTGCCAGCAGCTTAGGGCCGGGGAACTCCTACGAGCAGTACTTC.